The 2 T cell receptor beta chains presented below share a single source sample, sequenced in a study of OX40 agonist ivuxolimab in advanced cancers. This table comes from immunoSEQ multiplex PCR, and its TCRdb copy is limited to in-frame clones, with some not included. The sample comprises fewer than 90,000 clones, around 87% of which are singletons, and approximately 8.4% rests with the top ten. The sample here was CD4+ or CD8+ T cells sorted from blood, taken in a trial of the OX40 agonist ivuxolimab. The receptors derive from an adult with an advanced solid tumor such as melanoma, head and neck, liver or kidney cancer.

In this sample, this clone turned up a few times. The V and J genes are TRBV2 and TRBJ2-3, with 7 bases that match TRBD1. CDR1 and CDR2 (germline): SNHLY, FYNNEI. CDR3 length: 14 amino acids. V shed 4 bases, J shed 0 bases, and the junction held 1 base outside the gene matches. For the CDR3, the DNA is TGTGCCAGCAGTGCGGACAGGAGCACAGATACGCAGTATTTT. As protein: CASSADRSTDTQYF.

The chain recombines TRBV7-9 with TRBJ2-1; 10 bases are a match to TRBD1. The CDR3 loop spans 16 amino acids. V dropped 1 base and J dropped 3; count of bases not matched to a gene: 3. CDR1 and CDR2 from the germline V gene are SEHNR and FQNEAQ (reference sequence). The CDR3 DNA reads as TGTGCCAGCAGCTTAGGGGGGACAGGGGACTACAATGAGCAGTTCTTC. It encodes CASSLGGTGDYNEQFF.